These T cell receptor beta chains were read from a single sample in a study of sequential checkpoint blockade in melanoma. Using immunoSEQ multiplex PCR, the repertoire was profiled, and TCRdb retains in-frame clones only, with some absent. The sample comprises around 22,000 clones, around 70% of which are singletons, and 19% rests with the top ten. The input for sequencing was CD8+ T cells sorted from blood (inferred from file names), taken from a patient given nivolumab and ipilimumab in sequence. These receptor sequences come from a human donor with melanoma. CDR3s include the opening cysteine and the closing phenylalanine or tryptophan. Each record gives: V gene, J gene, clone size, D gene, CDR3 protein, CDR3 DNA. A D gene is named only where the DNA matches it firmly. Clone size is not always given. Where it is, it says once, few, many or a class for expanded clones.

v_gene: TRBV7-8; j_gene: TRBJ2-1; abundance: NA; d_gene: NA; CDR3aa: CASSLGGLYNEQFF; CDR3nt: TGTGCCAGCAGCTTAGGGGGGCTTTACAATGAGCAGTTCTTC
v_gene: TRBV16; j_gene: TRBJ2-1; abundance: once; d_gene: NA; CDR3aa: CASSQWGTSTNEQFF; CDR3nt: TGTGCCAGCAGCCAATGGGGGACAAGTACGAATGAGCAGTTCTTC
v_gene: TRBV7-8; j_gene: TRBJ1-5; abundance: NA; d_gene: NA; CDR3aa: CASSAYVRVGQPQHF; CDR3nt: TGTGCCAGCAGCGCCTATGTCCGGGTTGGACAGCCCCAGCATTTT
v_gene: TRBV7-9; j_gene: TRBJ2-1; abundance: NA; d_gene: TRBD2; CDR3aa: CASSPGLKNSNEQFF; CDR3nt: TGTGCCAGCAGCCCGGGACTAAAAAATTCCAATGAGCAGTTCTTC
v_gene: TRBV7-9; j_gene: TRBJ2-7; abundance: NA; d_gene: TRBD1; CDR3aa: CASSQGQGALLGYQYF; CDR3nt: TGTGCCAGCAGCCAGGGACAGGGGGCGTTGTTGGGATACCAGTACTTC
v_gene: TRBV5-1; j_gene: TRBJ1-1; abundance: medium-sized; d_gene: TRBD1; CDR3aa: CASSVWGQGNTEAFF; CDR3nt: TGCGCCAGCAGCGTGTGGGGACAGGGGAACACTGAAGCTTTCTTT
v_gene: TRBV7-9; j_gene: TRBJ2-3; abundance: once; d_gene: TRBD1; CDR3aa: CASSTGTALQYF; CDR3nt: TGTGCCAGCAGCACCGGGACAGCTCTGCAGTATTTT
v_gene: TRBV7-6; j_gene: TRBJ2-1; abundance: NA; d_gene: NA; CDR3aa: CASSLGGNVGEQFF; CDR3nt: TGTGCCAGCAGCTTAGGAGGGAATGTGGGGGAGCAGTTCTTC
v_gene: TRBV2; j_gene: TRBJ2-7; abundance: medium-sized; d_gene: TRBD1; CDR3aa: CASNTGGPSSYEQYF; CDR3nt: TGTGCCAGCAACACAGGGGGCCCCAGCTCCTACGAGCAGTACTTC
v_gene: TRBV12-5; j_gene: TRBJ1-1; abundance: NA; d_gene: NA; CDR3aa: CASASNTEAFF; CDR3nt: TGTGCTAGTGCCTCCAACACTGAAGCTTTCTTT
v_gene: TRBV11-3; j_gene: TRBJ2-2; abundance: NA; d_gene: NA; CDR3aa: CASSLPGAGELFF; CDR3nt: TGTGCCAGCAGCCTTCCGGGTGCCGGGGAGCTGTTTTTT
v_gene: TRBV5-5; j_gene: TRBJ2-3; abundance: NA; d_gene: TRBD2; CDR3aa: CASSLALAGGADTQYF; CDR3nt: TGTGCCAGCAGCTTGGCACTAGCGGGGGGGGCAGATACGCAGTATTTT
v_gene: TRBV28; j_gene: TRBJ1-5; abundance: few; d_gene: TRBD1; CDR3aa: CASRPTGGLYQPQHF; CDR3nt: TGTGCCAGCAGACCGACAGGGGGGCTTTATCAGCCCCAGCATTTT
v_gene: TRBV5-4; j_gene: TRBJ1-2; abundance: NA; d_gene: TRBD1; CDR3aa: CASSIWDSLYGYTF; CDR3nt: TGTGCCAGCAGCATATGGGACAGCCTCTATGGCTACACCTTC
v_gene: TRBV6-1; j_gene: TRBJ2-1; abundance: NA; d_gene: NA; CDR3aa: CASGASSYNEQFF; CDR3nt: TGTGCCAGCGGGGCGAGCTCCTACAATGAGCAGTTCTTC
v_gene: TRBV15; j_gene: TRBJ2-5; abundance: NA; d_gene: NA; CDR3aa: CATSARPLRQETQYF; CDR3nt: TGTGCCACCAGCGCTAGACCCTTAAGGCAAGAGACCCAGTACTTC